The 10 T cell receptor beta chains given below trace back to one sample, sequenced in a study of shared clonotypes between healthy human individuals. Assay used: immunoSEQ multiplex PCR; TCRdb lists only in-frame clones, some missing. The sample shows 2 million to 2.5 million clones, 85% to 95% of them seen only once. Sequencing used naive CD4+ T cells from PBMCs. Subset in this sample: CD45RA+ positively selected. Every receptor here comes from a man between 18 and 29 years old in good health. Some clones in this sample may be carry-over from other donors' samples.

As to this clone: Other DNA sequences in the sample encode the same CDR3. The chain joins TRBV28 to TRBJ2-6; D is perhaps TRBD1 (6 bases). The ends were cut back, 6 bases at V and 0 bases at J, with 9 bases in the middle. The CDR3 totals 15 residues. Germline values: CDR1 MDHEN, CDR2 SYDVKM. The CDR3 nucleotides read TGTGCCAGCAGCCTACAGGGCTCTGGGGCCAACGTCCTGACTTTC. Translation: CASSLQGSGANVLTF.

The gene calls are TRBV7-9 and TRBJ2-7, with no clear D. V was cut by 5 bases and J by 6 bases, with 8 bases left in between. CDR3 size: 11 residues. The germline gives CDR1 SEHNR, CDR2 FQNEAQ (reference sequence). CDR3 loop: CASSQRGEQYF. Written as DNA, the CDR3 is TGTGCCAGCAGCCAAAGAGGCGAGCAGTACTTC.

The V gene is TRBV5-1, the J gene TRBJ1-1; D remains unclear. CDR3 length: 14 residues. V lost 0 bases and J 4 bases, leaving 10 bases between the germline ends. CDR1 and CDR2 from the germline V gene are SGHRS and YFSETQ. The CDR3 loop reads CASSLVTMSTEAFF. In nucleotides, the CDR3 is TGCGCCAGCAGCTTGGTGACAATGAGCACTGAAGCTTTCTTT.

The chain employs TRBV10-1 and TRBJ2-7; the D gene is possibly TRBD1 (5 bases). CDR1 is WNHNN, CDR2 SYGVQD, per germline (reference sequence). V was shortened by 9 bases and J by 10 bases, with 10 bases between the two germline ends. This CDR3 has 9 amino acids. In DNA, the CDR3 is TGCGCCAGGGCGCAGGGCCAGTACTTC. Encoded protein: CARAQGQYF.

This clone was observed a single time. This same CDR3 is encoded by further DNA sequences in the sample. The chain links TRBV2 to TRBJ2-7, with D unresolved. This CDR3 spans 11 amino acids. CDR1 and CDR2 (germline): SNHLY, FYNNEI. V was trimmed by 5 bases and J by 0 bases, leaving 2 bases between them. The CDR3 loop reads CASSPSYEQYF. CDR3 bases: TGTGCCAGCAGTCCCTCCTACGAGCAGTACTTC.

The CDR3 DNA is TGTGCCAGTAGTAGGACCGGGACTAGAAGCACAGATACGCAGTATTTT. Its protein product is CASSRTGTRSTDTQYF. The V gene is TRBV19, the J gene TRBJ2-3; 8 bases are a match to TRBD2. Trimming removed 4 bases from V and 0 bases from J; junction bases left unmatched: 6. In germline, CDR1 is LNHDA, CDR2 SQIVND (reference sequence). The CDR3 extends over 16 amino acids. The full variable domain, in which reference TRBV19 and TRBJ2-3 provide the parts outside the CDR3, is DGGITQSPKYLFRKEGQNVTLSCEQNLNHDAMYWYRQDPGQGLRLIYYSQIVNDFQKGDIAEGYSVSREKKESFPLTVTSAQKNPTAFYLCASSRTGTRSTDTQYFGPGTRLTVL.

The chain combines TRBV2 with TRBJ2-5, with TRBD2 matching over 9 bases. The length of the CDR3 is 14 residues. The junction had 7 bases not matched to a gene; V was cut back by 6 bases and J by 5 bases. Per germline, CDR1 SNHLY and CDR2 FYNNEI. The CDR3 is CASRPLAGRETQYF. In nucleotides, the CDR3 is TGTGCCAGCAGGCCCCTAGCGGGAAGGGAGACCCAGTACTTC.

The chain carries TRBV5-1 and TRBJ2-5; TRBD2 aligns across 7 bases. Germline V gene lookup returns CDR1 SGHRS and CDR2 YFSETQ. Trimming removed 0 bases from V and 5 bases from J; junction bases left unmatched: 10. The CDR3 extends over 16 amino acids. This chain's CDR3 is CASSLASSGGGETQYF. DNA for the CDR3: TGCGCCAGCAGCTTGGCCTCTAGCGGAGGAGGGGAGACCCAGTACTTC.

The chain uses TRBV10-3 and TRBJ2-3; a possible D gene is TRBD1 (6 bases). V lost 3 bases and J 3 bases, leaving 13 bases between the germline ends. This CDR3 has 15 amino acids. The V gene's germline CDR1 is ENHRY and CDR2 SYGVKD. The CDR3 is CAISERDTGTDTQYF. CDR3 bases: TGTGCCATCAGTGAACGGGACACAGGGACAGATACGCAGTATTTT.

This clone was recorded only once. V and J are TRBV6-6 and TRBJ2-7; 8 bases match TRBD1. CDR1 is MNHNY and CDR2 is SVGAGI in the germline V gene (reference sequence). The CDR3 has 14 residues. V was pared by 6 bases and J by 4 bases, with 8 bases of the junction left unmatched. DNA for the CDR3: TGTGCCAGCAGCTACAGGGGGTACCCATACGAGCAGTACTTC. Its translation: CASSYRGYPYEQYF.